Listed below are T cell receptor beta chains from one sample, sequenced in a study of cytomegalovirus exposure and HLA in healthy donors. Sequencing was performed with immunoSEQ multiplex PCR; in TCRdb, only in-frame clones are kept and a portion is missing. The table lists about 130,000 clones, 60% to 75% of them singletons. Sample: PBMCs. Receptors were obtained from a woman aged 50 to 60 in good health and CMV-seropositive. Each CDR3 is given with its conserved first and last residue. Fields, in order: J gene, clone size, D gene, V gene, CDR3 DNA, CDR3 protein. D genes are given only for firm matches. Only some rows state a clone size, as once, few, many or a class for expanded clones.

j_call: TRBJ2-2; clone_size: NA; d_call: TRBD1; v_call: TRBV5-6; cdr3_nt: TGTGCCAGCAGCCGGGACAGGGTTTTTACCGGGGAGCTGTTTTTT; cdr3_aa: CASSRDRVFTGELFF
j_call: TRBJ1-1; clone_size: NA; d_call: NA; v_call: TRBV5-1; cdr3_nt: TGCGCCAGCGCGGGGCAGGTCAACACTGAAGCTTTCTTT; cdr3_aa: CASAGQVNTEAFF
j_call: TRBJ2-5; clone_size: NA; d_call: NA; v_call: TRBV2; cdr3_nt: TGTGCCAGCAACTTGTTCCCGGGGCAAGAGACCCAGTACTTC; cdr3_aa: CASNLFPGQETQYF
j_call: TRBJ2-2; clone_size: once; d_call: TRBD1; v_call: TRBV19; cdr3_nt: TGTGCCAGTTACAGGGGGCGAGCGGCTACCGGGGAGCTGTTTTTT; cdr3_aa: CASYRGRAATGELFF
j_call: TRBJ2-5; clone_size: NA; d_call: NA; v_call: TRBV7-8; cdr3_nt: TGTGCCAGCAGCTTAAGACTAGTCGGGGAGACCCAGTACTTC; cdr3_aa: CASSLRLVGETQYF
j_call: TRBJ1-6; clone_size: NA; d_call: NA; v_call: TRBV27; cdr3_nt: TGTGCCAGCCGCGCAGGGGTGGCTTCACCCCTCCACTTT; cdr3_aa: CASRAGVASPLHF
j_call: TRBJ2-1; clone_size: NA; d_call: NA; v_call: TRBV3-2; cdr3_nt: TGTGCCAGCTCGCGTCGGCAGTTCTTC; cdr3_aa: CASSRRQFF
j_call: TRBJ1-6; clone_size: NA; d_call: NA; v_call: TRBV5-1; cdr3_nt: TGCGCCAGCAGCTTGGATGGACAGCTTAATTCACCCCTCCACTTT; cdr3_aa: CASSLDGQLNSPLHF
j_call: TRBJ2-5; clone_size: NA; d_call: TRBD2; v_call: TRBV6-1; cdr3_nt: TGTGCCAGCAGTGTACTAGCGGGGGTGGAGACCCAGTACTTC; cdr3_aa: CASSVLAGVETQYF
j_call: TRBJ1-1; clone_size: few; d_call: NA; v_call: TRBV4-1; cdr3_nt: TGCGCCAGCAGCCAACTCCTCGACAGCACTGAAGCTTTCTTT; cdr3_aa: CASSQLLDSTEAFF
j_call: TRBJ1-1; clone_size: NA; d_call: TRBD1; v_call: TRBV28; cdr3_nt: TGTGCCAGCAGTTTGACAGGGGGCTTCACTGAAGCTTTCTTT; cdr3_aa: CASSLTGGFTEAFF
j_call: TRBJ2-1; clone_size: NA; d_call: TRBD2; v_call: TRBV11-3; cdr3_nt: TGTGCCAGCAGTGGGACTAGCGGGGGTATTGAGCAGTTCTTC; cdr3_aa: CASSGTSGGIEQFF
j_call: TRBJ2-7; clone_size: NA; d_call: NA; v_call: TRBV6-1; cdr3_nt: TGTGCCAGTCGCCCGAGCTCCTACGAGCAGTACTTC; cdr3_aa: CASRPSSYEQYF
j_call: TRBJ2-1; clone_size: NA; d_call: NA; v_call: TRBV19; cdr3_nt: TGTGCCAGTGGCCCGGGTCTTGAGCAGTTCTTC; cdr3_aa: CASGPGLEQFF
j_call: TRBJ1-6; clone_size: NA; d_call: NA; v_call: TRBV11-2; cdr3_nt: TGTGCCAGCAGCTTGGGCAGGCCGGCGAATTCACCCCTCCACTTT; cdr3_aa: CASSLGRPANSPLHF
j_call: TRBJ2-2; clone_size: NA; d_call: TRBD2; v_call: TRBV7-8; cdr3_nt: TGTGCCAGCAGCTCTTGGGGGAAGCTAGCGGGGGGCCTCACCGGGGAGCTGTTTTTT; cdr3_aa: CASSSWGKLAGGLTGELFF
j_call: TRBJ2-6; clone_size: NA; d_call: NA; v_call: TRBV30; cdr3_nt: TGTGCCTGGAGCGACAGCTCTGGGGCCAACGTCCTGACTTTC; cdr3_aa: CAWSDSSGANVLTF
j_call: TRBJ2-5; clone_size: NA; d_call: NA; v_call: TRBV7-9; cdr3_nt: TGTGCCAGCAGCTTAGCGCGCTCCTCACAGGGCACGCAAGAGACCCAGTACTTC; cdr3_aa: CASSLARSSQGTQETQYF
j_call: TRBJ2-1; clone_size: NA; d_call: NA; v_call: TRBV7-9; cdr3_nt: TGTGCCAGCAGCTTAGGGACAGATGGCGATGAGCAGTTCTTC; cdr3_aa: CASSLGTDGDEQFF
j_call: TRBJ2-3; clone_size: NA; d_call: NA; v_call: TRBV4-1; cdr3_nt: TGCGCCAGCAGCCAAGAAGAGCAGCGGAGCACAGATACGCAGTATTTT; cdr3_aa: CASSQEEQRSTDTQYF
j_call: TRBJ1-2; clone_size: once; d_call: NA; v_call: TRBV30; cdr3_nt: TGTGCCTGGATTGCCAGAGGGCCTCGGGGCTATGGCTACACCTTC; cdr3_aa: CAWIARGPRGYGYTF
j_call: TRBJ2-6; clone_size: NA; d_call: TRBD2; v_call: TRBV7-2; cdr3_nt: TGTGCCAGCAGCTTCCAAGCGGGGGGGCCTAGTGGGGCCAACGTCCTGACTTTC; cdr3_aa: CASSFQAGGPSGANVLTF
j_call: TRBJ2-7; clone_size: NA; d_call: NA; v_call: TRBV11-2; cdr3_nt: TGTGCCAGCAGTTTAACGCAAGGGGGATACGAGCAGTACTTC; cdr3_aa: CASSLTQGGYEQYF
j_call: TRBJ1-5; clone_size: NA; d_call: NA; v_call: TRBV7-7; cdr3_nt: TGTGCTAGCGGGGGGGTAGGGGTTGTAAATCAGCCCCAGCATTTT; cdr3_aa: CASGGVGVVNQPQHF
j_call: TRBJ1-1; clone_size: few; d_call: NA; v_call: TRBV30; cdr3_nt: TGTGCCTGGAGTCCAGGTATGAACACTGAAGCTTTCTTT; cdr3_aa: CAWSPGMNTEAFF
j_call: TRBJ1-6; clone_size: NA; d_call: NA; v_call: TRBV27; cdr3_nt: TGTGCCAGCAGTTTATTTTCTCCTACCTTTGGGGGCCTCAATTCACCCCTCCACTTT; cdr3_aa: CASSLFSPTFGGLNSPLHF
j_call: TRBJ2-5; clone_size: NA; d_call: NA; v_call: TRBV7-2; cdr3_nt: TGTGCCAGCAGCGAGGATCCAAGGTGGGAGACCCAGTACTTC; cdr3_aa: CASSEDPRWETQYF
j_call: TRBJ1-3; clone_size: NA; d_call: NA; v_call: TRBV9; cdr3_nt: TGTGCCAGCAGCGTAGACTCGTCCGGAAACACCATATATTTT; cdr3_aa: CASSVDSSGNTIYF
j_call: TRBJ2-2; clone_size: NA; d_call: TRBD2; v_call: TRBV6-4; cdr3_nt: TGTGCCAGCAGTGAACTAGCGGGAACGAACACCGGGGAGCTGTTTTTT; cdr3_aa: CASSELAGTNTGELFF
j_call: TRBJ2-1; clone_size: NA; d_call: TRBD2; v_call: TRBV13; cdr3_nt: TGTGCCAGCAGCTTCGGTCTAGCGGTTTCCTACAATGAGCAGTTCTTC; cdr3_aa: CASSFGLAVSYNEQFF
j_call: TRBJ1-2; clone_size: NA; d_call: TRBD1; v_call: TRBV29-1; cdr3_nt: TGCAGCGATGGACACAGGGGGCCTGCCTATGGCTACACCTTC; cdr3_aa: CSDGHRGPAYGYTF
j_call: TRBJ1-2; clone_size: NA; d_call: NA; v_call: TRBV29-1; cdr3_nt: TGCAGCGTTTTCGGCAGGGCAGACTATGGCTACACCTTC; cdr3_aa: CSVFGRADYGYTF
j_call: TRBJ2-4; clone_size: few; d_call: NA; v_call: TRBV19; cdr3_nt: TGTGCCAGTAGAACGGGGGAGAACAAAAACATTCAGTACTTC; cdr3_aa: CASRTGENKNIQYF
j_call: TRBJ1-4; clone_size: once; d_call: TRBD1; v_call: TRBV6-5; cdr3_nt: TGTGCCAGCAGGTACAGCTCCGGGACAGGGAGTGAAAAACTGTTTTTT; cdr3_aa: CASRYSSGTGSEKLFF
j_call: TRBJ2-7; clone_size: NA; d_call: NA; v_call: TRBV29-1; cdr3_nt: TGCAGCGTTGAGGTCGGGGTTGGAGGCGAGCAGTACTTC; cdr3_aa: CSVEVGVGGEQYF
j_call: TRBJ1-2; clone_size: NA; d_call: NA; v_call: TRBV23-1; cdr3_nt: TGCGCCACCCCACACAGCTATGGCTACCCCTTC; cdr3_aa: CATPHSYGYPF
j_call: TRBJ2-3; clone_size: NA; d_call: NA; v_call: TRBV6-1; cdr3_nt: TGTGCCTGCCGGGGAGGGGGTTTACCAGATACGCAGTATTTT; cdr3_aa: CACRGGGLPDTQYF
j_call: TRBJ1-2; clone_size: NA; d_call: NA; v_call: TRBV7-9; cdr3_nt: TGTGCCAGCAGCCCCGCGGGGCCTCCTAACTATGGCTACACCTTC; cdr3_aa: CASSPAGPPNYGYTF
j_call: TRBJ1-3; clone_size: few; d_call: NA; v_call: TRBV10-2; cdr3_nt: TGCGCCAGCAGTGACGCCAGGGCCTCCTCTGGAAACACCATATATTTT; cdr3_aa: CASSDARASSGNTIYF
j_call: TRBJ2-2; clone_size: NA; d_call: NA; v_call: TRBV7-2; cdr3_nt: TGTGCCAGCCACCTGGCACGGGGTGGGACCGGGGAGCTGTTTTTT; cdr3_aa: CASHLARGGTGELFF